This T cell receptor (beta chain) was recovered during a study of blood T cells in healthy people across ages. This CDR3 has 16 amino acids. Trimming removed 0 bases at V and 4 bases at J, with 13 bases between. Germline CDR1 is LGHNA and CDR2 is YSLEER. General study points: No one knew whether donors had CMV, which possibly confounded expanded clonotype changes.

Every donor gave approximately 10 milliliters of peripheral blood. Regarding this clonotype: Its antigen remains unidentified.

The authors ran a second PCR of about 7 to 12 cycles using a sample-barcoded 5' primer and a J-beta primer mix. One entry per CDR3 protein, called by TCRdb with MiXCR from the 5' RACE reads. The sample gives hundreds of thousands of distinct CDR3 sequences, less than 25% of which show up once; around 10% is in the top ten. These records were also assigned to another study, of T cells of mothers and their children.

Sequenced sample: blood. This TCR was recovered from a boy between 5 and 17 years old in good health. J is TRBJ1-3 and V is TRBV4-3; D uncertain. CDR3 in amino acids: CASSQDVLRAGNTIYF. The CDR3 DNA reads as TGCGCCAGCAGCCAAGATGTCCTTCGGGCCGGAAACACCATATATTTT.